These T cell receptor beta chains were read from a single sample in a study of T cell clonotyping in hematopoietic cell transplantation. Measured with immunoSEQ multiplex PCR; TCRdb has only the in-frame clones, and not every one. The sample lists about 36,000 clones; roughly 88% were seen once. Sequenced: peripheral blood mononuclear cells. The receptors were gathered from a woman aged 40 to 50 in good health. Some clones in this sample may be carry-over from other donors' samples. The CDR3 runs from the conserved cysteine through the conserved F or W. Fields, in order: CDR3 DNA, CDR3 protein, J gene, V gene, clone size, D gene. The D gene is left open where the match is weak. A row's size may be missing; if present it is once, few, many or a size class.

CDR3 DNA: TGTGCCAGCAGCCATGCGGACTTTTCGAGGGGAGAGACCCAGTACTTC
CDR3 protein: CASSHADFSRGETQYF
J gene: TRBJ2-5
V gene: TRBV14
clone size: -
D gene: -

CDR3 DNA: TGTGCCAGTAGTATGTGGGGAATTAACACTGAAGCTTTCTTT
CDR3 protein: CASSMWGINTEAFF
J gene: TRBJ1-1
V gene: TRBV19
clone size: few
D gene: -

CDR3 DNA: TGCGCCAGCAGCTTGGTGGCACTAGCGGGGAACAATGAGCAGTTCTTC
CDR3 protein: CASSLVALAGNNEQFF
J gene: TRBJ2-1
V gene: TRBV5-1
clone size: -
D gene: TRBD2

CDR3 DNA: TGTGCCAGCAGCGTAGCGGGACAGGGAAATCAGCCCCAGCATTTT
CDR3 protein: CASSVAGQGNQPQHF
J gene: TRBJ1-5
V gene: TRBV7-2
clone size: -
D gene: TRBD1

CDR3 DNA: TGTGCCAGCAGTTACTCGGGAGGGTACACAGATACGCAGTATTTT
CDR3 protein: CASSYSGGYTDTQYF
J gene: TRBJ2-3
V gene: TRBV6-5
clone size: once
D gene: TRBD2

CDR3 DNA: TGTGCCAGCAGCTTGGTACAGGCCGGGCCAGATACGCAGTATTTT
CDR3 protein: CASSLVQAGPDTQYF
J gene: TRBJ2-3
V gene: TRBV5-6
clone size: -
D gene: -

CDR3 DNA: TGTGCCAGCAGCCAAAGGACAGGGGAGTCTACTGAAGCTTTCTTT
CDR3 protein: CASSQRTGESTEAFF
J gene: TRBJ1-1
V gene: TRBV4-2
clone size: -
D gene: TRBD1

CDR3 DNA: TGTGCCAGCAGTTCAGCAGGGACAGGGGGCCGCGAGCAGTACTTC
CDR3 protein: CASSSAGTGGREQYF
J gene: TRBJ2-7
V gene: TRBV28
clone size: -
D gene: TRBD1

CDR3 DNA: TGTGCCAGTAGTATACGGACGGAGGACGAGCAGTACTTC
CDR3 protein: CASSIRTEDEQYF
J gene: TRBJ2-7
V gene: TRBV19
clone size: -
D gene: -

CDR3 DNA: TGTGCCAGCAGCCCGGGACTAGCCTCCGGGGAGCTGTTTTTT
CDR3 protein: CASSPGLASGELFF
J gene: TRBJ2-2
V gene: TRBV7-9
clone size: -
D gene: TRBD2

CDR3 DNA: TGTGCCAGCAGCGCGGGACTAGCTTACACCGGGGAGCTGTTTTTT
CDR3 protein: CASSAGLAYTGELFF
J gene: TRBJ2-2
V gene: TRBV7-2
clone size: -
D gene: TRBD2

CDR3 DNA: TGCAGTGCCTTAGCGCGGAAGGAGCAGTACTTC
CDR3 protein: CSALARKEQYF
J gene: TRBJ2-7
V gene: TRBV20-1
clone size: -
D gene: -

CDR3 DNA: TGTGCCAGCACCCCGGACGGACGTTTTCGGGGCTACACCTTC
CDR3 protein: CASTPDGRFRGYTF
J gene: TRBJ1-2
V gene: TRBV6-5
clone size: -
D gene: -

CDR3 DNA: TGCGCCAGCAGCCCGGGGAGGACCTATGGCTACACCTTC
CDR3 protein: CASSPGRTYGYTF
J gene: TRBJ1-2
V gene: TRBV5-1
clone size: few
D gene: -

CDR3 DNA: TGCGCCAGCAGCCAACAGGGGCGGGAAAAACTGTTTTTT
CDR3 protein: CASSQQGREKLFF
J gene: TRBJ1-4
V gene: TRBV4-1
clone size: -
D gene: -

CDR3 DNA: TGTGCCATCAGTGAGTCGTTTATTTCGACTAGGTCGGCCGAGCAGTACTTC
CDR3 protein: CAISESFISTRSAEQYF
J gene: TRBJ2-7
V gene: TRBV10-3
clone size: once
D gene: -

CDR3 DNA: TGTGCCAGCATTGGTCAGGGGGAGACCCAGTACTTC
CDR3 protein: CASIGQGETQYF
J gene: TRBJ2-5
V gene: TRBV6-5
clone size: -
D gene: -

CDR3 DNA: TGTGCCACCTCGGGGGAGGGATTCTATGGCTACACCTTC
CDR3 protein: CATSGEGFYGYTF
J gene: TRBJ1-2
V gene: TRBV28
clone size: -
D gene: -

CDR3 DNA: TGTGCCAGTAGTGCCAGGGATCAGCCCCAGCATTTT
CDR3 protein: CASSARDQPQHF
J gene: TRBJ1-5
V gene: TRBV19
clone size: -
D gene: -

CDR3 DNA: TGCGCCAGCAGCATCGAGACCAGGGGCTATGGCTACACCTTC
CDR3 protein: CASSIETRGYGYTF
J gene: TRBJ1-2
V gene: TRBV4-1
clone size: few
D gene: -

CDR3 DNA: TGTGCCAGTAGTATAGTGGGACAGGGGGCGAACACTGAAGCTTTCTTT
CDR3 protein: CASSIVGQGANTEAFF
J gene: TRBJ1-1
V gene: TRBV19
clone size: -
D gene: TRBD1

CDR3 DNA: TGTGCCACCCAGGCGCGGGGGGGATTGTACGAGCAGTACTTC
CDR3 protein: CATQARGGLYEQYF
J gene: TRBJ2-7
V gene: TRBV19
clone size: -
D gene: TRBD2

CDR3 DNA: TGTGCCAGCAGCAAAGCGCTCGATCCGCAGTACTTC
CDR3 protein: CASSKALDPQYF
J gene: TRBJ2-7
V gene: TRBV21-1
clone size: -
D gene: -

CDR3 DNA: TGCGCCAGCAGCGGAGGACTAGCGGGAGCTGGTTACGAGCAGTACTTC
CDR3 protein: CASSGGLAGAGYEQYF
J gene: TRBJ2-7
V gene: TRBV5-1
clone size: -
D gene: TRBD2

CDR3 DNA: TGTGCCAGCAGCCGACGCAGGGGGGGGACTGAAGCTTTCTTT
CDR3 protein: CASSRRRGGTEAFF
J gene: TRBJ1-1
V gene: TRBV4-2
clone size: -
D gene: TRBD1

CDR3 DNA: TGCGCCAGCAGCCGGGACAGGGTTGGAAACACCATATATTTT
CDR3 protein: CASSRDRVGNTIYF
J gene: TRBJ1-3
V gene: TRBV5-1
clone size: -
D gene: TRBD1

CDR3 DNA: TGTGCCAGCAGTGAGGAAACGGCTAGCGGATACAATGAGCAGTTCTTC
CDR3 protein: CASSEETASGYNEQFF
J gene: TRBJ2-1
V gene: TRBV6-4
clone size: -
D gene: TRBD2

CDR3 DNA: TGTGCCTGGAGTGTATTAGCGGGGCAGCCCCAGCATTTT
CDR3 protein: CAWSVLAGQPQHF
J gene: TRBJ1-5
V gene: TRBV30
clone size: -
D gene: -

CDR3 DNA: TGTGCCAGCAGTTCCGCCTACGAGCAGTACTTC
CDR3 protein: CASSSAYEQYF
J gene: TRBJ2-7
V gene: TRBV27
clone size: -
D gene: -

CDR3 DNA: TGTGCCAGCATGCGGGGGCGCACAGATACGCAGTATTTT
CDR3 protein: CASMRGRTDTQYF
J gene: TRBJ2-3
V gene: TRBV5-6
clone size: -
D gene: -

CDR3 DNA: TGTGCCGCCGGAACCGGGGAGCTGTTTTTT
CDR3 protein: CAAGTGELFF
J gene: TRBJ2-2
V gene: TRBV28
clone size: -
D gene: -

CDR3 DNA: TGTGCCAGCAGCTCCCGGGACAGGGCCTCTGAAGCTTTCTTT
CDR3 protein: CASSSRDRASEAFF
J gene: TRBJ1-1
V gene: TRBV7-3
clone size: -
D gene: TRBD1

CDR3 DNA: TGTGCCAGCAGTTCTGGCGGGCAGGTGGGTCGCTACGAGCAGTACTTC
CDR3 protein: CASSSGGQVGRYEQYF
J gene: TRBJ2-7
V gene: TRBV28
clone size: -
D gene: -

CDR3 DNA: TGTGCCTGGAGTACTTCAACTAATGAAAAACTGTTTTTT
CDR3 protein: CAWSTSTNEKLFF
J gene: TRBJ1-4
V gene: TRBV30
clone size: -
D gene: -

CDR3 DNA: TGTGCCAGCAGTGCACAATCTAGCTCTATCTATGGCTACACCTTC
CDR3 protein: CASSAQSSSIYGYTF
J gene: TRBJ1-2
V gene: TRBV6-5
clone size: -
D gene: -

CDR3 DNA: TGTGCCAGCAGTTACCTTCGAGGGCCCGGGGAGCTGTTTTTT
CDR3 protein: CASSYLRGPGELFF
J gene: TRBJ2-2
V gene: TRBV6-5
clone size: few
D gene: -

CDR3 DNA: TGTGCCACCAGCAGAGAGTCGGGAAGGTATCTCGAAAAACTGTTTTTT
CDR3 protein: CATSRESGRYLEKLFF
J gene: TRBJ1-4
V gene: TRBV15
clone size: -
D gene: -

CDR3 DNA: TGCGCCAGCAGCCAAGAAACAGAAGACTCTGGAAACACCATATATTTT
CDR3 protein: CASSQETEDSGNTIYF
J gene: TRBJ1-3
V gene: TRBV4-3
clone size: once
D gene: -

CDR3 DNA: TGTGCCAGTAGTAAACGTCCGGACAGGGAAGATCAGCCCCAGCATTTT
CDR3 protein: CASSKRPDREDQPQHF
J gene: TRBJ1-5
V gene: TRBV19
clone size: -
D gene: TRBD1

CDR3 DNA: TGTGCCAGCAGTGAAGTAACAGAGAGTGAAGCTTTCTTT
CDR3 protein: CASSEVTESEAFF
J gene: TRBJ1-1
V gene: TRBV6-1
clone size: -
D gene: -

CDR3 DNA: TGTGCCAGCACCGAATGGACAGGGGGCCAACCCGAGCAGTACTTC
CDR3 protein: CASTEWTGGQPEQYF
J gene: TRBJ2-7
V gene: TRBV28
clone size: -
D gene: TRBD1

CDR3 DNA: TGTGCCTGGAAGGACCCCAGGGGGGTTAACTACAATGAGCAGTTCTTC
CDR3 protein: CAWKDPRGVNYNEQFF
J gene: TRBJ2-1
V gene: TRBV30
clone size: -
D gene: -

CDR3 DNA: TGTGCCCGGACAGGGGGCATCGGGGAGCAGTACTTC
CDR3 protein: CARTGGIGEQYF
J gene: TRBJ2-7
V gene: TRBV30
clone size: -
D gene: TRBD1

CDR3 DNA: TGCGCCAGCAGCTTGGAGCCGAACACTGAAGCTTTCTTT
CDR3 protein: CASSLEPNTEAFF
J gene: TRBJ1-1
V gene: TRBV5-1
clone size: few
D gene: -

CDR3 DNA: TGTGCCAGCATTCCAGGGGGGGGGTCTACAGCTAACTATGGCTACACCTTC
CDR3 protein: CASIPGGGSTANYGYTF
J gene: TRBJ1-2
V gene: TRBV28
clone size: -
D gene: TRBD1

CDR3 DNA: TGTGCCAGCAGCGGACAGCCGACAGGGACCGAGCAGTACTTC
CDR3 protein: CASSGQPTGTEQYF
J gene: TRBJ2-7
V gene: TRBV7-2
clone size: -
D gene: TRBD1

CDR3 DNA: TGCGCCAGCAGCTTGGGTACAGGGGTTAATGAAAAACTGTTTTTT
CDR3 protein: CASSLGTGVNEKLFF
J gene: TRBJ1-4
V gene: TRBV5-1
clone size: -
D gene: TRBD1

CDR3 DNA: TGCGCCAGCAGCTGGGCGGACAGCGACTACGAGCAGTACTTC
CDR3 protein: CASSWADSDYEQYF
J gene: TRBJ2-7
V gene: TRBV5-1
clone size: -
D gene: -

CDR3 DNA: TGTGCCAGCAGGCTCGCGGGGAACACTGAAGCTTTCTTT
CDR3 protein: CASRLAGNTEAFF
J gene: TRBJ1-1
V gene: TRBV28
clone size: -
D gene: -

CDR3 DNA: TGTGCCAGCAGTTTCGAGGGAGTGGGTGGCTACACCTTC
CDR3 protein: CASSFEGVGGYTF
J gene: TRBJ1-2
V gene: TRBV28
clone size: -
D gene: -

CDR3 DNA: TGTGCCAGCAGCAAGGACAGTTCACACGAGCAGTACTTC
CDR3 protein: CASSKDSSHEQYF
J gene: TRBJ2-7
V gene: TRBV11-3
clone size: -
D gene: -

CDR3 DNA: TGTGCCAGCAGTCCTAGGTTGGGCTCGGAGGGGAGCACAGATACGCAGTATTTT
CDR3 protein: CASSPRLGSEGSTDTQYF
J gene: TRBJ2-3
V gene: TRBV11-3
clone size: once
D gene: -

CDR3 DNA: TGTGCCAGCAGCCTCTACAGAGACATCTACGAGCAGTACTTC
CDR3 protein: CASSLYRDIYEQYF
J gene: TRBJ2-7
V gene: TRBV11-1
clone size: -
D gene: -

CDR3 DNA: TGTGCCACCAGCAGTCTCACGTGGGACAGGGCCTCCTACGAGCAGTACTTC
CDR3 protein: CATSSLTWDRASYEQYF
J gene: TRBJ2-7
V gene: TRBV15
clone size: -
D gene: TRBD1

CDR3 DNA: TGTGCCAGCAGTCGCCGGGGGGGAGATGAAAAACTGTTTTTT
CDR3 protein: CASSRRGGDEKLFF
J gene: TRBJ1-4
V gene: TRBV6-5
clone size: -
D gene: -